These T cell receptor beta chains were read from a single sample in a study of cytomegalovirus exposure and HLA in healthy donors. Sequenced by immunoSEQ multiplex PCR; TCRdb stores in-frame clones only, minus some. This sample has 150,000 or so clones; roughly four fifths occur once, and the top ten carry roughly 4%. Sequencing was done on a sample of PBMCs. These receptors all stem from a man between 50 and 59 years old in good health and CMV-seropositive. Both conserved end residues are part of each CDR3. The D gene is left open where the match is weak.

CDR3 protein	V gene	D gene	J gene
CSSSLFPKGGDTGELFF	TRBV7-9	NA	TRBJ2-2
CASSQYIGQGLGFEPQHF	TRBV4-1	TRBD1	TRBJ1-5
CASSLGLALWNTEAFF	TRBV7-9	NA	TRBJ1-1
CASSPREGHMNTEAFF	TRBV7-2	NA	TRBJ1-1
CASSLVGAGANVLTF	TRBV28	NA	TRBJ2-6
CASSLDGTGTETQYF	TRBV7-2	TRBD1	TRBJ2-5
CASTMDRGAQPQHF	TRBV6-1	TRBD1	TRBJ1-5
CASSLAQGGLAANTGELFF	TRBV11-3	TRBD2	TRBJ2-2
CASTKLAGDYISYNEQFF	TRBV9	TRBD2	TRBJ2-1
CASSFSSGRYEQYF	TRBV27	TRBD2	TRBJ2-7
CASKRTAANYGYTF	TRBV28	NA	TRBJ1-2
CASSFPRPQETQYF	TRBV13	NA	TRBJ2-5
CASSSGRASQYF	TRBV11-2	NA	TRBJ2-5
CASSGGGTGSPLNKYEQYF	TRBV11-2	NA	TRBJ2-7
CASSLISGSTDTQYF	TRBV7-3	NA	TRBJ2-3
CASSLLVAGGNTIYF	TRBV28	NA	TRBJ1-3
CASSARGDTGELFF	TRBV9	TRBD2	TRBJ2-2
CASSIVVGISGNTIYF	TRBV19	NA	TRBJ1-3
CASSQDPGGKETQYF	TRBV4-2	TRBD1	TRBJ2-5
CASSFSGASGNTIYF	TRBV28	NA	TRBJ1-3
CSSSLLTGGYEKLFF	TRBV7-9	TRBD1	TRBJ1-4
CATGQGRANIQYF	TRBV15	NA	TRBJ2-4
CASSLLGNTEAFF	TRBV9	NA	TRBJ1-1
CAGNRGLGTEAFF	TRBV2	TRBD1	TRBJ1-1
CASSASRGGTEAFF	TRBV9	NA	TRBJ1-1
CASSTGPEQFF	TRBV5-1	NA	TRBJ2-1
CASSVSNSHYEQYF	TRBV19	NA	TRBJ2-7
CASSGTGTRPYEQYF	TRBV13	TRBD2	TRBJ2-7
CASSWRGGSYEQYF	TRBV2	NA	TRBJ2-7
CASSTTGQGYNSPLHF	TRBV28	TRBD1	TRBJ1-6
CASSQPRQGGKTQYF	TRBV4-1	TRBD1	TRBJ2-5
CASSAGSGQPQHF	TRBV2	NA	TRBJ1-5
CASRGTGINQPQHF	TRBV6-6	TRBD1	TRBJ1-5
CSVGAGGNEQYF	TRBV29-1	TRBD1	TRBJ2-7
CSSSSWGSRGIEKLFF	TRBV7-9	NA	TRBJ1-4
CASSPGGQGGAEAFF	TRBV18	TRBD1	TRBJ1-1
CASSLPGLANSGGELFF	TRBV5-1	TRBD2	TRBJ2-2
CASSQDVEAGFNEQFF	TRBV4-1	TRBD2	TRBJ2-1
CASSESVERSNQPQHF	TRBV6-1	NA	TRBJ1-5
CASSQMGPDTQYF	TRBV27	NA	TRBJ2-3